Included here is one T cell receptor beta chain sequence, with context. This CDR3 is built from 13 residues. The germline CDR1 and CDR2 sequences are KGHDR and SFDVKD. Losses at the gene ends were 7 bases for V and 5 bases for J; bases not matched to a gene: 4. The data are from a study of control samples from healthy donors and cancer patients. Produced via immunoSEQ multiplex PCR; TCRdb's table is partial and in-frame only. The table shows roughly 180,000 clones, with roughly 95% occurring only once. The genes are TRBV24-1 and TRBJ2-1, with TRBD1 matching 7 bases. The source material was blood. This clonotype was obtained from a woman in her sixties in good health. For the CDR3, the DNA is TGTGCCACCAGCTCGGGACAGAACAATGAGCAGTTCTTC. Residues: CATSSGQNNEQFF.